The sequence of this T cell receptor (beta chain) was determined in a study of blood T cell repertoires in COVID-19. Study overall: COVID-19 samples from acute and convalescent phases originated in the United States, Italy and Spain. PBMCs, B-cell-depleted T cells, or T cells provided the cDNA or gDNA that made up the material.

The CDR3 is 15 amino acids. Germline CDR1 LGHDT, CDR2 YNNKEL (reference sequence). The J segment lost 4 bases and the V segment lost 1 base, leaving 2 bases of the junction unmatched. In the original workflow: The assay estimated nucleated cells by amplifying reference gene primers. Produced via immunoSEQ multiplex PCR; TCRdb's table is partial and in-frame only. V, J and clone size are taken as reported in that table, and D and trimming were inferred from the DNA itself. The profile shows 90,000 to 100,000 clones, 70% to 90% of them singletons. The sequenced material came from peripheral blood. The rearrangement uses TRBV3-1 (or the pseudogene TRBV3-2) and TRBJ2-1, with 9 bases lining up with TRBD2. The receptor was isolated from a man aged 80 or over with acute or convalescent COVID-19. The CDR3 loop is CASSQVTSGYNEQFF. For the CDR3, the DNA is TGTGCCAGCAGCCAAGTGACTAGCGGTTACAATGAGCAGTTCTTC.